These 11 T cell receptor beta chains were sequenced from one sample in a study of CXCR3-negative and CXCR3-positive naive CD8 T cells. UMI-labeled 5' RACE yielded the TRB cDNA libraries. For each CDR3 protein, TCRdb gives one entry from its re-call of the 5' RACE reads, without DNA. There are some 130,000 distinct CDR3 sequences in the sample, with approximately 0.4% held by the top ten. These TCRs' antigens remain unknown. Study-wide points: Comparison of naive cells showed more hydrophobic TRB CDR3s in CXCR3-positive than in CXCR3-negative naive cells.

Material for sequencing was naive CXCR3+ CD8+ T cells from blood. The subset was: CD45RO-CCR7+CD27+CD95- naive CD8+ T cells expressing CXCR3 (TNR3+). The receptors derive from a human donor in good health. Some clones in this sample may be carry-over from other donors' samples.

The rearrangement uses TRBV15 and TRBJ1-1. The germline CDR1 and CDR2 sequences are LNHNV and YYDKDF (reference sequence). This CDR3 contains 16 residues. CDR3 in amino acids: CATSREGRYGHTEAFF.

This chain joins TRBV4-1 and TRBJ1-5. CDR3 length equals 15 residues. Germline CDR1 and CDR2: MGHRA and YSYEKL. This chain's CDR3 is CASSQVNPSNQPQHF.

The V call is TRBV29-1, the J call TRBJ1-1; TCRdb reports TRBD1, a call that lacks DNA to check it against. This CDR3 has 13 residues. Germline lookup yields CDR1 SQVTM and CDR2 ANQGSEA. CDR3 protein: CSVQTGTRTEAFF. Drawing the rest from reference TRBV29-1 and TRBJ1-1, the complete variable domain is SAVISQKPSRDICQRGTSLTIQCQVDSQVTMMFWYRQQPGQSLTLIATANQGSEATYESGFVIDKFPISRPNLTFSTLTVSNMSPEDSSIYLCSVQTGTRTEAFFGQGTRLTVV.

CDR3 sequence reads: CASSPFPFYEQYF. The chain uses TRBV7-2 and TRBJ2-7; the TCRdb D gene call, TRBD1, has no DNA to confirm it. CDR3 length: 13 residues. Germline V lookup: CDR1 SGHTA, CDR2 FQGNSA.

The rearrangement joins TRBV7-7 to TRBJ2-7; TCRdb names TRBD1, which stays unverified in the absence of DNA. In germline, CDR1 is SSHAT, CDR2 FNYEAQ (reference sequence). The CDR3 consists of 12 residues. The CDR3 is CASSMDSYEQYF.

The chain uses TRBV7-9 and TRBJ1-1. The CDR3 sequence is 14 residues long. Germline V gene data show CDR1 as SEHNR and CDR2 as FQNEAQ (reference sequence). CDR3 protein: CASSGLAGNTEAFF.

This sequence joins TRBV29-1 and TRBJ2-1; the D gene TCRdb calls, TRBD1, cannot be checked with no DNA. CDR1 and CDR2 from the germline V gene are SQVTM and ANQGSEA. The CDR3 is 14 amino acids. This chain's CDR3 is CSVRDRKFGNEQFF.

This sequence joins TRBV3-1 and TRBJ2-3; the TRBD1 assignment by TCRdb is unverifiable without DNA. The CDR3 is 17 amino acids. Germline CDR1 is LGHDT and CDR2 is YNNKEL (reference sequence). CDR3 protein: CASSQDDPLASKDTQYF.

The V and J genes are TRBV20-1 and TRBJ2-1. Germline loops: CDR1 DFQATT, CDR2 SNEGSKA (reference sequence). The CDR3 spans 14 residues. The CDR3 is CSARGRGSYNEQFF.

V gene TRBV19 combines with J gene TRBJ1-1. CDR1 and CDR2 (germline): LNHDA, SQIVND (reference sequence). The CDR3 contains 11 residues. CDR3 in amino acids: CASSLFNEAFF.

J is TRBJ2-4 and V is TRBV5-1; lacking DNA, the TRBD1 call made by TCRdb goes unchecked. This CDR3 region has 15 residues. CDR1 and CDR2 (germline): SGHRS, YFSETQ. This CDR3 is CASSSYRDRGNIQYF.